Listed here are 20 T cell receptor beta chains from one sample, sequenced in a study of blood T cell repertoires in COVID-19. Repertoires were generated with immunoSEQ multiplex PCR, while TCRdb's copy carries only in-frame clones and drops some. The sample has 250,000 to 300,000 clones, around 89% seen once. Sequencing input: peripheral blood. The receptors originated from a woman in her 40s who had recovered from COVID-19.

V and J are TRBV6-2 or TRBV6-3 and TRBJ2-5, with no clear D. This CDR3 has 14 amino acids. V shed 0 bases and J shed 5 bases, with 10 bases lying between them. Per germline, CDR1 MNHEY and CDR2 SVGEGT. The CDR3 DNA follows: TGTGCCAGCAGTTACTCGAGTCATGTTGAGACCCAGTACTTC. This codes for CASSYSSHVETQYF.

The chain has TRBV7-8 and TRBJ1-2; D gene uncertain. Trimming stripped 5 bases from V and 2 bases from J, with 12 bases between. The CDR3 is made up of 14 amino acids. Per germline, CDR1 SGHVS and CDR2 FQNEAQ. The CDR3 sequence: CASSPPGSNYGYTF. CDR3 coding DNA: TGTGCCAGCAGCCCCCCGGGGAGCAACTATGGCTACACCTTC.

The chain joins TRBV4-3 to TRBJ2-2; D ambiguous. Germline V gene lookup returns CDR1 LGHNA and CDR2 YSLEER. This CDR3 has 14 amino acids. Between the trimmed V and J ends, which lost 0 bases and 4 bases, there was a span of 6 bases. The CDR3, as DNA: TGCGCCAGCAGCCAAGATCTTCGCACCGGGGAGCTGTTTTTT. Its translation: CASSQDLRTGELFF.

This clone was recorded once. CDR3 protein: CASSRRGVSNQPQHF. In nucleotides, the CDR3 is TGTGCCAGCAGTCGACGGGGGGTCAGCAATCAGCCCCAGCATTTT. The J gene is TRBJ1-5, the V gene TRBV27; D is possibly TRBD1 (5 bases). V lost 5 bases and J 1 base, leaving 12 bases between the germline ends. Germline V gives CDR1 MNHEY, CDR2 SMNVEV (reference sequence). This CDR3 region has 15 residues.

The chain combines TRBV5-1 with TRBJ2-1, with D possibly matching TRBD2 (6 bases). Germline assignment: CDR1 SGHRS and CDR2 YFSETQ. The V end lost 0 bases, the J end lost 4 bases, and 8 bases lay between the germline ends. This CDR3 region has 14 residues. CDR3 DNA sequence: TGCGCCAGCAGCTTGGGGGCGGGATACAATGAGCAGTTCTTC. This encodes CASSLGAGYNEQFF.

V gene TRBV4-3 combines with J gene TRBJ2-3; possibly TRBD2 for D (6 bases). This CDR3 contains 17 residues. Per germline, CDR1 LGHNA and CDR2 YSLEER. The V and J ends lost 3 bases and 4 bases respectively, with 20 bases between them. CDR3 loop: CASSQVGLAGGADTQYF. The CDR3 nucleotides are TGCGCCAGCAGCCAGGTGGGGCTAGCCGGAGGGGCAGATACGCAGTATTTT.

The rearrangement links TRBV11-2 to TRBJ1-1, with TRBD1 matching 11 bases. In germline, CDR1 is SGHAT, CDR2 FQNNGV. With V trimmed by 5 bases and J by 2 bases, 7 bases remained unmatched. This CDR3 spans 16 amino acids. CDR3 in DNA: TGTGCCAGCAGCGACCGGGACAGGGGGGGTAACACTGAAGCTTTCTTT. This codes for CASSDRDRGGNTEAFF.

This clone occurred once. The identical CDR3 is also encoded by other nucleotide sequences in the sample. The gene calls are TRBV6-1 and TRBJ1-1; D is possibly TRBD1 (6 bases). CDR1 is MNHNS, CDR2 SASEGT, per germline. V shed 1 base and J shed 0 bases, with 6 bases lying between them. The length of the CDR3 is 14 residues. In DNA, the CDR3 is TGTGCCAGCAGTGAAGGGGGGCTGAACACTGAAGCTTTCTTT. Protein: CASSEGGLNTEAFF.

The rearrangement joins TRBV7-3 to TRBJ2-1; 8 bases match TRBD1. This CDR3 has 12 residues. CDR1 SGHTA and CDR2 FQGTGA come from the germline V gene. V trimming: 5 bases; J trimming: 9 bases; junction bases outside the gene matches: 3. The CDR3 is CASSVQGGEQFF. CDR3 nucleotides: TGTGCCAGCAGCGTACAGGGGGGTGAGCAGTTCTTC.

J is TRBJ2-5 and V is TRBV18; 12 bases line up with TRBD2. The CDR3 is made up of 16 amino acids. Trimming at V came to 2 bases and at J to 2 bases, leaving 3 bases not matched to a gene. From germline, CDR1 is KGHSH and CDR2 LQKENI. The CDR3 DNA follows: TGTGCCAGCTCACCATGGACTAGCGGGACACAAGAGACCCAGTACTTC. This codes for CASSPWTSGTQETQYF.

The V call is TRBV6-2 or TRBV6-3, the J call TRBJ1-5, with TRBD1 matching 9 bases. There are 15 residues in the CDR3. Germline CDR1 is MNHEY and CDR2 is SVGEGT. V gave up 4 bases and J gave up 4 bases; unmatched junction bases: 5. CDR3 loop: CASSWDRAGNQPQHF. CDR3 in DNA: TGTGCCAGCAGTTGGGACAGGGCCGGGAATCAGCCCCAGCATTTT.

V and J are TRBV9 and TRBJ2-2; D is undetermined. The CDR3 contains 16 residues. V lost 0 bases to trimming and J lost 6 bases, with 15 bases between them. Per germline, CDR1 SGDLS and CDR2 YYNGEE. CDR3 protein: CASSVVGPPGPGELFF. CDR3 sequence (DNA): TGTGCCAGCAGCGTAGTTGGGCCCCCTGGGCCCGGGGAGCTGTTTTTT.

The rearrangement uses TRBV6-5 and TRBJ2-1; 7 positions match TRBD2. The CDR3 loop spans 15 amino acids. Germline values: CDR1 MNHEY, CDR2 SVGAGI. Unmatched junction bases numbered 8, after V lost 6 bases and J lost 3 bases. Written as DNA, the CDR3 is TGTGCCAGCAGCCCCCGGGCTAGCGGCTACAATGAGCAGTTCTTC. Translated: CASSPRASGYNEQFF.

Turning to this clone: The junction shows a germline mismatch at one end, possibly a read error. The DNA of the CDR3 is TGTGCTAGCAGCCCGGGACTAGCGGGACGGCGGGATACGCAGTATTTT. Translating gives CASSPGLAGRRDTQYF. The gene calls are TRBV7-7 and TRBJ2-3, with 13 bases aligning to TRBD2. From germline, CDR1 is SSHAT and CDR2 FNYEAQ (reference sequence). CDR3 length: 16 amino acids.

J is TRBJ1-2 and V is TRBV27; 8 bases are a match to TRBD1. The CDR3 runs 15 residues. V was pared by 0 bases and J by 2 bases, with 2 bases of the junction left unmatched. Germline V gene sequence: CDR1 MNHEY, CDR2 SMNVEV (reference sequence). CDR3 region: CASSLSAGGNYGYTF. The CDR3 nucleotides are TGTGCCAGCAGTTTATCGGCAGGGGGCAACTATGGCTACACCTTC.

The chain combines TRBV11-2 with TRBJ1-2; D may be TRBD1 (5 bases). This CDR3 has 15 amino acids. In germline, CDR1 is SGHAT, CDR2 FQNNGV. The V end lost 1 base, the J end lost 4 bases, and 13 bases lay between the germline ends. The CDR3 nucleotides read TGTGCCAGCAGCTTAGTCGGGGTCGGGGGCTATGGCTACACCTTC. Amino acid sequence: CASSLVGVGGYGYTF. The complete variable domain, with remaining parts taken from reference TRBV11-2 and TRBJ1-2, reads EAGVAQSPRYKIIEKRQSVAFWCNPISGHATLYWYQQILGQGPKLLIQFQNNGVVDDSQLPKDRFSAERLKGVDSTLKIQPAKLEDSAVYLCASSLVGVGGYGYTFGSGTRLTVV.

This clone is a singleton in its sample. The J gene is TRBJ1-1, the V gene TRBV27; D is possibly TRBD1 (5 bases). The CDR3 sequence is 16 residues long. In germline, CDR1 is MNHEY, CDR2 SMNVEV (reference sequence). Trimming removed 2 bases from V and 1 base from J, with 14 bases in between. Here the CDR3 DNA reads TGTGCCAGCAGTTTAAGGCAAGGACAAGCGAACACTGAAGCTTTCTTT. Translated: CASSLRQGQANTEAFF.

The V gene is TRBV6-5, the J gene TRBJ2-1; 7 bases are a match to TRBD1. After removal of 2 bases from V and 3 bases from J, the junction contained 1 base not matched to a gene. CDR3 size: 14 residues. Per germline, CDR1 MNHEY and CDR2 SVGAGI. The CDR3 DNA follows: TGTGCCAGCAGTTACCGGGACAGCTACAATGAGCAGTTCTTC. As protein: CASSYRDSYNEQFF.

The chain combines TRBV9 with TRBJ2-1; 13 nucleotides match TRBD2. The V gene's germline CDR1 is SGDLS and CDR2 YYNGEE. V trimming: 4 bases; J trimming: 8 bases; junction bases outside the gene matches: 9. This CDR3 contains 16 residues. The CDR3 nucleotides are TGTGCCAGCAGCCCAAGGACTAGCGGGAGTGGAGATGAGCAGTTCTTC. Protein: CASSPRTSGSGDEQFF.

The chain recombines TRBV7-2 with TRBJ2-5, with a weak D call TRBD2 (5 bases). CDR1 and CDR2 from the germline V gene are SGHTA and FQGNSA. The CDR3 extends over 13 amino acids. Trimming shortened V by 5 bases and J by 5 bases, and 12 bases separated the two germline ends. CDR3 sequence: CASSPAAVETQYF. Here the CDR3 DNA reads TGTGCCAGCAGCCCAGCGGCGGTCGAGACCCAGTACTTC.